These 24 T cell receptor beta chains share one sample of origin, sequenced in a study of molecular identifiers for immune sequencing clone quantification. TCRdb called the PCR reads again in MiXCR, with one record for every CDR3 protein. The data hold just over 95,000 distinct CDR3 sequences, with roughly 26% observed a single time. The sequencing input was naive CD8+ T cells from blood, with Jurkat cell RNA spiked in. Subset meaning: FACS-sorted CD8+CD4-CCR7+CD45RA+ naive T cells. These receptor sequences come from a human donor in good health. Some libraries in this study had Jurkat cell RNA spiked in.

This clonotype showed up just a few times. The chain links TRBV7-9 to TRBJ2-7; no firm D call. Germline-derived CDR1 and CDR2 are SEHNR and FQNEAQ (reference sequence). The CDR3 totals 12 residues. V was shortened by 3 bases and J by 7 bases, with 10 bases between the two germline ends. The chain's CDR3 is CASSFEFEEQYF. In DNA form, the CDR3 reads TGTGCCAGCAGCTTCGAGTTCGAGGAGCAGTACTTC.

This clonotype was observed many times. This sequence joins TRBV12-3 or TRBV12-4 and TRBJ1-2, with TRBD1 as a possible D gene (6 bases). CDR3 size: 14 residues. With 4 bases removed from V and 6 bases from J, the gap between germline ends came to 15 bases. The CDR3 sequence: CASSSTQGIDGYTF. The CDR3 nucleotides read TGTGCCAGCAGTTCTACACAGGGAATAGATGGCTACACCTTC.

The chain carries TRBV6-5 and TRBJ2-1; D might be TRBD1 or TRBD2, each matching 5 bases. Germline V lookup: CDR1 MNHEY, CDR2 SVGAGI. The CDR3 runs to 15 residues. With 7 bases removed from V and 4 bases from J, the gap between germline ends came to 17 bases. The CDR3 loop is CASTLSGDPYNEQFF. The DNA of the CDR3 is TGTGCCAGCACCCTCTCCGGGGACCCATACAATGAGCAGTTCTTC.

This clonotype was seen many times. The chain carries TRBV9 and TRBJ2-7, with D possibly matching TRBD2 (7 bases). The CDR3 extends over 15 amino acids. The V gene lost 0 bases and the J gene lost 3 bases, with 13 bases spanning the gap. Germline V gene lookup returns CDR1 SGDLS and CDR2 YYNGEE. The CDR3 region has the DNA TGTGCCAGCAGCGTAGGGGGGGGCGGCTACTACGAGCAGTACTTC. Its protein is CASSVGGGGYYEQYF. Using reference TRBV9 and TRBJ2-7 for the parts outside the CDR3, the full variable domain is DSGVTQTPKHLITATGQRVTLRCSPRSGDLSVYWYQQSLDQGLQFLIQYYNGEERAKGNILERFSAQQFPDLHSELNLSSLELGDSALYFCASSVGGGGYYEQYFGPGTRLTVT.

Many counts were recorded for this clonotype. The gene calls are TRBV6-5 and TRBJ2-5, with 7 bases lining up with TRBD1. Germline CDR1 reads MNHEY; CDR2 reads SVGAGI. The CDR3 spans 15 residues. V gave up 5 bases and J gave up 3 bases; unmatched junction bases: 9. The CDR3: CASSATGTAKETQYF. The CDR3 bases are TGTGCCAGCAGTGCCACCGGGACAGCTAAAGAGACCCAGTACTTC.

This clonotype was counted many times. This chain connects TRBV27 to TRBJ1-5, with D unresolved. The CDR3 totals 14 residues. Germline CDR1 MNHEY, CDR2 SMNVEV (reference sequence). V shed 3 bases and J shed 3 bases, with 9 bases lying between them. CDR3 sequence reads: CASSFHGDNQPQHF. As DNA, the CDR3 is TGTGCCAGCAGTTTCCACGGTGACAATCAGCCCCAGCATTTT.

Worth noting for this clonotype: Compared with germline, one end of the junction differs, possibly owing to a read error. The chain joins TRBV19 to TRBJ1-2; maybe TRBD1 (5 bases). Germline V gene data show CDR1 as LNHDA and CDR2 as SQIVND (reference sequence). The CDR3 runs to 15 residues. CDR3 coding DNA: TGTGACAGTAGTCCCGGGGTCCATGGGACTTTTGGCTACACCTTC. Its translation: CDSSPGVHGTFGYTF.

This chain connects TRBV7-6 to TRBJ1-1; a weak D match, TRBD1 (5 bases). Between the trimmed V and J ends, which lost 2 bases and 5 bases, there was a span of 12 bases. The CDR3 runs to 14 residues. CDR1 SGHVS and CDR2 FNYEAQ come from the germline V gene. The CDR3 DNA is TGTGCCAGCAGCTTACTGACAGTTGGAACTGAAGCTTTCTTT. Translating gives CASSLLTVGTEAFF.

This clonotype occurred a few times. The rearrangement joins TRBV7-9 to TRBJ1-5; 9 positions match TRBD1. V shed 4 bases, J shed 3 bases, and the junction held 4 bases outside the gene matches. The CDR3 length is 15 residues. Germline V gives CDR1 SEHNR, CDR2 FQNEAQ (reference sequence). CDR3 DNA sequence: TGTGCCAGCAGCTCTACAGGGGGCGTCAATCAGCCCCAGCATTTT. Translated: CASSSTGGVNQPQHF.

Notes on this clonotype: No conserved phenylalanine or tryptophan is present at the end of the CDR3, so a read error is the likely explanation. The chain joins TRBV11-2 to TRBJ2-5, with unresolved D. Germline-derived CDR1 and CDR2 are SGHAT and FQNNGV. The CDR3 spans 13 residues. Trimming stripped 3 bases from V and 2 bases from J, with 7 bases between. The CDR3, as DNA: TGTGCCAGCAGCTTCCCGGGTCAAGAGACCCAGTACATC. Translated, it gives CASSFPGQETQYI.

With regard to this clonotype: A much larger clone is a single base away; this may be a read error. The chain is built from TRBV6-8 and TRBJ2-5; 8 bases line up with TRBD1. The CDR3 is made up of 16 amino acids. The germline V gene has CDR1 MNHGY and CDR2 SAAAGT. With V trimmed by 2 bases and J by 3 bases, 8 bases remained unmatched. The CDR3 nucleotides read TGTGCCAGCAGTTACGCGCAGGGGGCTATAGAAGAGACCCAGTACTTC. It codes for CASSYAQGAIEETQYF.

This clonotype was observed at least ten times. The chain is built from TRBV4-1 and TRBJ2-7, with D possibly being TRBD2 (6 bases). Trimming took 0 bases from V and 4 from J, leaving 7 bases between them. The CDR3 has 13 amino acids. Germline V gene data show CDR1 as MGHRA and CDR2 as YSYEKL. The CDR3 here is CASSQERGYEQYF. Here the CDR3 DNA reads TGCGCCAGCAGCCAAGAGCGGGGATACGAGCAGTACTTC.

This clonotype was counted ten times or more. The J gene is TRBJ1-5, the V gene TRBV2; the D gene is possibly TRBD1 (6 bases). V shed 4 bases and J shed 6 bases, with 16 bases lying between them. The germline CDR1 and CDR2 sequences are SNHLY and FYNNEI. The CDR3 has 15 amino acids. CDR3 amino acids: CASSGWGLSGQPQHF. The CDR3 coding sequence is TGTGCCAGCAGTGGATGGGGGCTGTCCGGTCAGCCCCAGCATTTT.

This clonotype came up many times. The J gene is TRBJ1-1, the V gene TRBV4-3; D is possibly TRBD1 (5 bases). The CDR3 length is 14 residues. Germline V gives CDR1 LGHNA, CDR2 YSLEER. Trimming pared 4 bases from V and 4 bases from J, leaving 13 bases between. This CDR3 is CASSREAGRTEAFF. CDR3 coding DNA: TGCGCCAGCAGCCGGGAGGCAGGGCGCACTGAAGCTTTCTTT.

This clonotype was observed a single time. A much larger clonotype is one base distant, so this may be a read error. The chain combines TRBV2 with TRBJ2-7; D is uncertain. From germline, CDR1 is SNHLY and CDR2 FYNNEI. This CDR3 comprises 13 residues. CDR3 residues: CASSHGPSYGQYF. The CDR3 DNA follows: TGTGCCAGCAGCCACGGGCCCTCCTACGGGCAGTACTTC. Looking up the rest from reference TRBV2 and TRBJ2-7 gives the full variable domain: EPEVTQTPSHQVTQMGQEVILRCVPISNHLYFYWYRQILGQKVEFLVSFYNNEISEKSEIFDDQFSVERPDGSNFTLKIRSTKLEDSAMYFCASSHGPSYGQYFGPGTRLTVT.

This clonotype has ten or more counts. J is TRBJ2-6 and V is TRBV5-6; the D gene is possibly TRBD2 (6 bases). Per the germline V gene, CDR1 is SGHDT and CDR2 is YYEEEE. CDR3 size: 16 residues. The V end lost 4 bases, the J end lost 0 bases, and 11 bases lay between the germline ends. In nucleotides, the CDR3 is TGTGCCAGCAGCCGTGACGGGAGCTCTGGGGCCAACGTCCTGACTTTC. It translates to CASSRDGSSGANVLTF. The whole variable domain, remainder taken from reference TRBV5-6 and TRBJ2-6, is DAGVTQSPTHLIKTRGQQVTLRCSPKSGHDTVSWYQQALGQGPQFIFQYYEEEERQRGNFPDRFSGHQFPNYSSELNVNALLLGDSALYLCASSRDGSSGANVLTFGAGSRLTVL.

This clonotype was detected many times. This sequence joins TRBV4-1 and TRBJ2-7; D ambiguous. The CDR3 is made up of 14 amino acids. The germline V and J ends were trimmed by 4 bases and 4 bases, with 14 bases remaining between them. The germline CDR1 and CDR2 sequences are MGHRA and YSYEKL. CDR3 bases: TGCGCCAGCAGCCCGAAGGCGGCCCGGTACGAGCAGTACTTC. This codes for CASSPKAARYEQYF.

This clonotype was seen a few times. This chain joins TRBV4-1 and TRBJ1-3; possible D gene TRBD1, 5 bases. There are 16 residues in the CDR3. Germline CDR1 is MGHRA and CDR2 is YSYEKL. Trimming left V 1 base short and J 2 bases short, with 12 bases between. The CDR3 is CASSQGGGSAGNTIYF. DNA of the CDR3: TGCGCCAGCAGCCAAGGGGGGGGGTCGGCTGGAAACACCATATATTTT.

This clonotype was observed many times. CDR3 sequence: CASGDRGTYEQYF. The DNA of the CDR3 is TGTGCCAGTGGGGACAGGGGGACCTACGAGCAGTACTTC. The chain combines TRBV19 with TRBJ2-7; 11 nucleotides agree with TRBD1. CDR3 size: 13 residues. CDR1 is LNHDA, CDR2 SQIVND, per germline (reference sequence). J was trimmed by 2 bases and V by 8 bases; bases with no gene match: 2.

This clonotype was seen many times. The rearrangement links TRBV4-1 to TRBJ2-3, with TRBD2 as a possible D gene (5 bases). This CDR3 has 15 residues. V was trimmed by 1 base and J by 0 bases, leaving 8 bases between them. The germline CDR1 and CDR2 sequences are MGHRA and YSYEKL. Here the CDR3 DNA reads TGCGCCAGCAGCCAAGCGGGGTCTAGCACAGATACGCAGTATTTT. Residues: CASSQAGSSTDTQYF.

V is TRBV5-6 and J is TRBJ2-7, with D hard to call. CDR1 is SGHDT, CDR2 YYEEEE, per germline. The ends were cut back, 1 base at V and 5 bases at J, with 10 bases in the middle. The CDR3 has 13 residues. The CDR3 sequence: CASSLRERNEQYF. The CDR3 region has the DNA TGTGCCAGCAGCTTGCGTGAGAGGAACGAGCAGTACTTC. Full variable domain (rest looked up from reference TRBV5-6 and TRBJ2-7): DAGVTQSPTHLIKTRGQQVTLRCSPKSGHDTVSWYQQALGQGPQFIFQYYEEEERQRGNFPDRFSGHQFPNYSSELNVNALLLGDSALYLCASSLRERNEQYFGPGTRLTVT.

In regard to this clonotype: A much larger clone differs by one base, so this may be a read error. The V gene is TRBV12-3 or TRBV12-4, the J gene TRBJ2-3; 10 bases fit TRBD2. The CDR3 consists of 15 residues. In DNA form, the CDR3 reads TGTGCCAGCAGTTTTACAGCGGGAGGGGGAGATACGCGGTATTTT. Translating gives CASSFTAGGGDTRYF.

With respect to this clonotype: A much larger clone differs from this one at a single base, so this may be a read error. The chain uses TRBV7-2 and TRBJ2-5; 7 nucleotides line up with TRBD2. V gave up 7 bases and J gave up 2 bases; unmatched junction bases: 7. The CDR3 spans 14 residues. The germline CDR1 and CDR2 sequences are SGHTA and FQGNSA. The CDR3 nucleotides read TGTGCCAGCAAGGAGGCTAGCGGACAAGAGACCCAGTACTTC. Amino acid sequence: CASKEASGQETQYF.

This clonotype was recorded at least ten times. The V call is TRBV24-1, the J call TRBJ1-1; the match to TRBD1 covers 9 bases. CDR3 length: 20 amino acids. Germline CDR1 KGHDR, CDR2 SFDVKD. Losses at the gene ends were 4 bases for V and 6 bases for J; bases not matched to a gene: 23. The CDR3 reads CATSDILPGQGHTEKPEAFF. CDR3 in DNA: TGTGCCACCAGTGACATCTTGCCGGGACAGGGTCATACGGAGAAGCCTGAAGCTTTCTTT.